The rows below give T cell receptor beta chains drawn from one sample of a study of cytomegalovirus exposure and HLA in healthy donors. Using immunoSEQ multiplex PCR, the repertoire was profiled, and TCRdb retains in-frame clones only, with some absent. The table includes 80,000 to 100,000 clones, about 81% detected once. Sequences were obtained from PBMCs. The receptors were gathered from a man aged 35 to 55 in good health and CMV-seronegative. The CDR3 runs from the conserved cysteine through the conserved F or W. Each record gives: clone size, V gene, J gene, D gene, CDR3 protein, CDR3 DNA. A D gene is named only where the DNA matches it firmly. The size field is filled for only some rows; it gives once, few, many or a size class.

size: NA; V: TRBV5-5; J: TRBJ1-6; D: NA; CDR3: CATSISSPGQYNSPLHF; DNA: TGTGCTACCAGCATATCGAGCCCCGGACAGTATAATTCACCCCTCCACTTT
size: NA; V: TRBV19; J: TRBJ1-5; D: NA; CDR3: CASREDFGNQPQHF; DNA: TGTGCCAGTAGGGAGGACTTCGGGAATCAGCCCCAGCATTTT
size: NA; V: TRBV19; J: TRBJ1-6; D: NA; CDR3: CASSIDEGTPLHF; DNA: TGTGCCAGTAGTATAGATGAGGGAACTCCCCTCCACTTT
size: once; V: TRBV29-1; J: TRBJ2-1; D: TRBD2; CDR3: CSGDPGLATGEQFF; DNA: TGCAGCGGGGACCCGGGACTAGCTACGGGTGAGCAGTTCTTC
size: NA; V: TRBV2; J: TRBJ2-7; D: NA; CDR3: CASSDPYSHEQYF; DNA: TGTGCCAGCAGTGATCCGTATAGCCACGAGCAGTACTTC
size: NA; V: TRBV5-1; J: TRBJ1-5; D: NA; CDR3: CASSLRGNSNQPQHF; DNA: TGCGCCAGCAGCTTGAGGGGGAACTCAAATCAGCCCCAGCATTTT
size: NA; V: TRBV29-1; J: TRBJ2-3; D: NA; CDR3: CSLRQATDTQYF; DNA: TGCAGCCTTAGACAGGCCACAGATACGCAGTATTTT
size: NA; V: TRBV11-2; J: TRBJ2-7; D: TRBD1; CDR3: CATSPRDRGYEQYF; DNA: TGTGCCACTTCACCCCGGGACAGGGGTTACGAGCAGTACTTC
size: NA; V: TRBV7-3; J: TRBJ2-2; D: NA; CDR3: CASSLAPGLRGTGELFF; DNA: TGTGCCAGCAGCTTAGCCCCGGGCTTACGGGGCACCGGGGAGCTGTTTTTT
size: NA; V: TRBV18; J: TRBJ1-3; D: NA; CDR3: CASSPRDSGNTIYF; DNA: TGTGCCAGCTCACCTAGAGACTCTGGAAACACCATATATTTT
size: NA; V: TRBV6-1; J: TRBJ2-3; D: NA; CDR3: CASSEQRSTDTQYF; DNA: TGTGCCAGCAGTGAACAGCGGAGCACAGATACGCAGTATTTT
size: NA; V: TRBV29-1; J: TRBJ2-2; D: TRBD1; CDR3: CSVEGQGSVELFF; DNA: TGCAGCGTTGAGGGACAGGGATCCGTGGAGCTGTTTTTT
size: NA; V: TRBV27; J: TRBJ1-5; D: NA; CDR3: CASSRDRPSQPQHF; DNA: TGTGCCAGCAGTCGCGACAGACCTAGTCAGCCCCAGCATTTT
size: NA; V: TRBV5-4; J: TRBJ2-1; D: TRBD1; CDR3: CASSGPPGTGQSGNEQFF; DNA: TGTGCCAGCAGCGGACCACCCGGGACAGGGCAATCGGGTAATGAGCAGTTCTTC
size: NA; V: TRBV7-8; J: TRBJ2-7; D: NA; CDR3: CASSTPDSLYEQYF; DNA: TGTGCCAGCAGCACACCGGACAGCCTCTACGAGCAGTACTTC
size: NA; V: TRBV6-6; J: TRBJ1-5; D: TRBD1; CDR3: CASRPGQGSQPQHF; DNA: TGTGCCAGCAGACCGGGACAGGGTAGTCAGCCCCAGCATTTT
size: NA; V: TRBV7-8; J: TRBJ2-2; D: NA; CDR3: CASSLRLDLTGELFF; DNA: TGTGCCAGCAGCTTGAGACTAGATCTCACCGGGGAGCTGTTTTTT
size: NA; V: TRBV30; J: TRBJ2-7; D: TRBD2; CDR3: CAWSSFGGGKSYEQYF; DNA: TGTGCCTGGAGTAGCTTCGGGGGGGGGAAATCCTACGAGCAGTACTTC
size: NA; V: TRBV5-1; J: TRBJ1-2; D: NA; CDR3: CASSLGANYGYTF; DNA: TGCGCCAGCAGCTTAGGAGCTAACTATGGCTACACCTTC
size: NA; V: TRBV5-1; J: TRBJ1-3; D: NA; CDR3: CASSAGSSGNTIYF; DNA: TGCGCCAGCAGCGCGGGGAGCTCTGGAAACACCATATATTTT
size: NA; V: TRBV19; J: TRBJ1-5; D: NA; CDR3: CASSKRQVESNQPQHF; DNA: TGTGCCAGTAGTAAGAGACAGGTGGAAAGCAATCAGCCCCAGCATTTT
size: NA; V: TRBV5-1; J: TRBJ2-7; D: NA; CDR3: CASSLATTPEQYF; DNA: TGCGCCAGCAGCTTGGCGACAACCCCCGAGCAGTACTTC
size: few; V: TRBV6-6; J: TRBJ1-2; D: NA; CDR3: CASKTASYGYTF; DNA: TGTGCCAGCAAGACTGCGTCATACGGCTACACCTTC
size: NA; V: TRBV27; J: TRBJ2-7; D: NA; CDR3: CASSSHWGGGSYEQYF; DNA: TGTGCCAGCAGTTCCCATTGGGGGGGCGGGTCCTACGAGCAGTACTTC
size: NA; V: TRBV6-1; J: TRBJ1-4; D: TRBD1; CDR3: CASSEARTGFGEKLFF; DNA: TGTGCCAGCAGTGAAGCGAGGACAGGGTTCGGTGAAAAACTGTTTTTT
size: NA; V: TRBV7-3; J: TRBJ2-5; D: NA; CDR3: CASSLNGGGSVETQYF; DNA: TGTGCCAGCAGCTTAAATGGTGGTGGTAGCGTAGAGACCCAGTACTTC
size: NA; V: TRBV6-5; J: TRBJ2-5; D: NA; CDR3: CASSCLGGGLETQYF; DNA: TGTGCCAGCAGTTGCCTTGGGGGGGGGCTTGAGACCCAGTACTTC
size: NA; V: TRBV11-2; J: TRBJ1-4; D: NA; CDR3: CASSLNFRGEKLFF; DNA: TGTGCCAGCAGCTTAAACTTCAGAGGTGAAAAACTGTTTTTT
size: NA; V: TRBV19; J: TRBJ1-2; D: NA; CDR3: CASSQQGPYGYTF; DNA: TGTGCCAGTAGTCAACAGGGACCCTATGGCTACACCTTC
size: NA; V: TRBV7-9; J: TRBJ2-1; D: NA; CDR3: CASSVQNEQFF; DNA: TGTGCCAGCAGCGTACAGAATGAGCAGTTCTTC
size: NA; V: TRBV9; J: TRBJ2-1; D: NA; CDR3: CASSTGRGYNYNEQFF; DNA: TGTGCCAGCAGCACAGGGAGGGGGTATAATTACAATGAGCAGTTCTTC
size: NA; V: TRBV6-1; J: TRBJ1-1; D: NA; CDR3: CASTLGIREAFF; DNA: TGTGCCAGTACCCTTGGAATCAGGGAAGCTTTCTTT
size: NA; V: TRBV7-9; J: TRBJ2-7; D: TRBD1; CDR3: CASSEQGYEQYF; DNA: TGTGCCAGCAGCGAACAGGGGTACGAGCAGTACTTC
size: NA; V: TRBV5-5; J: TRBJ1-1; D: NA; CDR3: CASSPRTGGNTEAFF; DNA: TGTGCCAGCAGCCCTAGAACCGGGGGGAACACTGAAGCTTTCTTT
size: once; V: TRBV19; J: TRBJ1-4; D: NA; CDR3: CASSSGQVNEKLFF; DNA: TGTGCCAGTAGTTCCGGACAAGTTAATGAAAAACTGTTTTTT
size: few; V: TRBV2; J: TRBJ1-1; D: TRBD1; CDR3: CASSAIRGHTEAFF; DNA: TGTGCCAGCAGCGCTATCAGGGGGCATACTGAAGCTTTCTTT
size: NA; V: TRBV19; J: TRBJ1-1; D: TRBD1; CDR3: CASIRQGANTEAFF; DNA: TGTGCCAGTATAAGACAGGGGGCGAACACTGAAGCTTTCTTT
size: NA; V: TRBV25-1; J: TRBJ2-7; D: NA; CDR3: CATRGYSYEQYF; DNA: TGTGCCACACGGGGTTACTCCTACGAGCAGTACTTC
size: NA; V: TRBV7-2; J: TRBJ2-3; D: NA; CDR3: CASSSGITTDTQYF; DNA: TGTGCCAGCAGCTCAGGCATCACCACAGATACGCAGTATTTT
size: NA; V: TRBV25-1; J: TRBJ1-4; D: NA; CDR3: CASSEYGAVAEKLFF; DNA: TGTGCCAGCAGTGAATATGGGGCAGTAGCTGAAAAACTGTTTTTT
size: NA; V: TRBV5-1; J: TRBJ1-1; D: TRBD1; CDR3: CASSPGMGQGNTEAFF; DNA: TGCGCCAGCAGCCCCGGAATGGGACAGGGTAACACTGAAGCTTTCTTT
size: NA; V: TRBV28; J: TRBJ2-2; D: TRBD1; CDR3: CASTRQGVAGELFF; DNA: TGTGCCAGCACCCGACAGGGAGTCGCCGGGGAGCTGTTTTTT
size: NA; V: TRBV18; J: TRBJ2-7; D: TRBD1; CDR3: CASSPLSDRSGSEQYF; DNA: TGTGCCAGCTCACCACTTTCGGACAGGTCGGGCTCCGAGCAGTACTTC
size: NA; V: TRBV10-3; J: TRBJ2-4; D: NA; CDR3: CAVGGAKNIQYF; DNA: TGTGCCGTGGGGGGAGCCAAAAACATTCAGTACTTC
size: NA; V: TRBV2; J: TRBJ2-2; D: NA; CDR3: CASSEASGTGELFF; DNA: TGTGCCAGCAGTGAAGCGTCGGGGACCGGGGAGCTGTTTTTT
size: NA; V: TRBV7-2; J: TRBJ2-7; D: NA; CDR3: CASSPSRLSGYEQYF; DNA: TGTGCCAGCAGCCCCTCCCGACTCAGCGGCTACGAGCAGTACTTC
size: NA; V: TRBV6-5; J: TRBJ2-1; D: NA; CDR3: CASSLTPSSDEQFF; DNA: TGTGCCAGCAGCCTGACACCCTCCTCGGATGAGCAGTTCTTC
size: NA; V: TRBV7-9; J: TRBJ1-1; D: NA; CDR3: CASSLGRARNTEAFF; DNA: TGTGCCAGCAGCTTAGGCCGTGCGCGGAACACTGAAGCTTTCTTT
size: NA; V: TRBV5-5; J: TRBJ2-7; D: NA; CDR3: CASSPLTTSSYEQYF; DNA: TGTGCCAGCAGCCCCCTTACGACTAGTTCCTACGAGCAGTACTTC
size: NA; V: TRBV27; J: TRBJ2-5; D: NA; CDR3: CASQKTGSQETQYF; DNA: TGTGCCAGCCAGAAAACAGGTTCACAAGAGACCCAGTACTTC
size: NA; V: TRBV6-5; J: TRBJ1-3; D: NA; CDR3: CGSYPGPGNTIYF; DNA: TGTGGAAGTTACCCGGGTCCCGGAAACACCATATATTTT
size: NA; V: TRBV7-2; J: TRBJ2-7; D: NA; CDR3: CASSPSGKSSYEQYF; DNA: TGTGCCAGCAGCCCGTCAGGGAAAAGCTCCTACGAGCAGTACTTC
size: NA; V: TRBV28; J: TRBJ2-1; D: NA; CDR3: CASTDGTRRYNEQFF; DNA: TGTGCCAGCACCGACGGGACTCGGAGGTACAATGAGCAGTTCTTC
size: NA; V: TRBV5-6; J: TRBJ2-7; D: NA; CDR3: CASSRDSQGSYEQYF; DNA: TGTGCCAGCAGCCGAGACAGCCAGGGTTCCTACGAGCAGTACTTC
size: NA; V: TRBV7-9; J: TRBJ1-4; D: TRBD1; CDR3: CASSPPGQGFNEKLFF; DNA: TGTGCCAGCAGTCCACCGGGACAGGGGTTTAATGAAAAACTGTTTTTT